The source of this T cell receptor beta chain is a study of shared clonotypes between healthy human individuals. Study-wide points: Blood was the only sampled material, and tissue repertoires likely differ. When naive CD4 clonotypes were compared across several donors, 5% to 5.5% were shared.

The germline CDR1 and CDR2 sequences are SGDLS and YYNGEE. The CDR3 extends over 15 amino acids. Trimming pared 4 bases from V and 0 bases from J, leaving 13 bases between. Measured with immunoSEQ multiplex PCR; TCRdb has only the in-frame clones, and not every one. This sample has about 690,000 clones, with roughly 91% found just once. CD45RO+ cells went into CD8 memory alongside CCR7-negative CD45RA+ TemRA cells. Regarding this clone: What it recognizes is unknown.

The specimen was memory CD8+ T cells from PBMCs. Documented subset: CD45RO+ cells pooled with CCR7-negative TemRA cells. This chain joins TRBV9 and TRBJ2-5; D not resolved. The sequence came from a man aged 18 to 29 in good health. Some clones in this sample may be carry-over from other donors' samples. The CDR3 nucleotides are TGTGCCAGCAGCCCCCCCGGTGGGTACCAAGAGACCCAGTACTTC. Its translation is CASSPPGGYQETQYF.